This is a list of T cell receptor beta chains from one sample in a study of response to subunit inactivated influenza vaccine. TCRdb recomputed calls from the RT-PCR reads with MiXCR, one row per CDR3 protein. The table records 560,000 or so distinct CDR3 sequences, about 8% of them present only once. Material: PBMCs from blood, obtained less than 30 months after vaccination. Receptors originate from a man between 50 and 69 years old who received an inactivated influenza vaccine. CDR3s include the opening cysteine and the closing phenylalanine or tryptophan.

v_call cdr3_aa
TRBV7-2 CASSREREGEQFF
TRBV15 CATSRDVQAPYEQYF
TRBV5-1 CASSSRRLELAAYNEQFF
TRBV5-6 CASSSGQGWAPLHF
TRBV6-2/TRBV6-3 CASSYSGQFGEQYF
TRBV12-3/TRBV12-4 CASTGQAGPGEQFF
TRBV30 CARSGQGAYAYNEQFF
TRBV27 CASSLSRATGSTDTQYF
TRBV11-1 CASSLGAGRRETQYF
TRBV10-3 CAISRDTIATGELFF